What follows is one T cell receptor beta chain and its context. Its antigen is not known. The data were obtained in a study of T cell repertoires in cytomegalovirus infection. Findings of the study overall: The cumulative frequency of public TCR beta families distinguished individuals who carried CMV together with the relevant HLA.

TCRdb fed the reads into MiXCR, producing one record per CDR3 protein. The sample has about 130,000 distinct CDR3 sequences, 20% to 30% seen once. The V end lost 6 bases, the J end lost 2 bases, and 13 bases lay between the germline ends. The CDR3 totals 15 residues. Per germline, CDR1 MDHEN and CDR2 SYDVKM. The material sequenced was PBMCs, sequenced either directly or after in vitro stimulation (not recorded which). V is TRBV28 and J is TRBJ2-2; weak D call: TRBD2 (6 bases). This clonotype was sampled from a human donor in good health (CMV status not recorded). Some clones in this sample may be carry-over from other donors' samples. The CDR3 is CASRQLADNTGELFF. CDR3 nucleotides: TGTGCCAGCAGACAACTAGCAGACAACACCGGGGAGCTGTTTTTT. Full variable domain (remainder filled in from reference TRBV28 and TRBJ2-2): DVKVTQSSRYLVKRTGEKVFLECVQDMDHENMFWYRQDPGLGLRLIYFSYDVKMKEKGDIPEGYSVSREKKERFSLILESASTNQTSMYLCASRQLADNTGELFFGEGSRLTVL.